These 23 T cell receptor beta chains were all obtained from the same sample, sequenced in a study of shared clonotypes between healthy human individuals. Profiled with immunoSEQ multiplex PCR; TCRdb holds only in-frame clones, not every one. The sample has under 2,500,000 clones, approximately 96% seen once; the top ten hold around 0.13%. The sample was naive CD4+ T cells sorted from blood. The subset was: CD45RA+ positively selected. These receptors all stem from a man younger than 30 in good health.

The chain joins TRBV11-2 to TRBJ1-1; D unresolved. V lost 2 bases to trimming and J lost 0 bases, with 7 bases between them. The CDR3 is 14 residues long. Germline CDR1 SGHAT, CDR2 FQNNGV. The CDR3 bases are TGTGCCAGCAGCTTACACAGAATGAACACTGAAGCTTTCTTT. It encodes CASSLHRMNTEAFF.

This clone was seen a single time. The chain carries TRBV19 and TRBJ1-5; tentatively, D is TRBD1 (5 bases). The V end lost 7 bases, the J end lost 0 bases, and 13 bases lay between the germline ends. Germline V CDR1 and CDR2: LNHDA, SQIVND (reference sequence). This CDR3 has 15 amino acids. The CDR3 DNA follows: TGTGCCAGTACAACGACAGTCTATAGCAATCAGCCCCAGCATTTT. Amino acid sequence: CASTTTVYSNQPQHF.

This chain uses TRBV7-9 with TRBJ1-4, with TRBD1 matching over 8 bases. J was trimmed by 6 bases and V by 1 base; bases with no gene match: 7. The CDR3 is made up of 16 amino acids. CDR1 is SEHNR, CDR2 FQNEAQ, per germline (reference sequence). DNA for the CDR3: TGTGCCAGCAGCTTAGGCTCAGGGGGCGTTTATGAAAAACTGTTTTTT. It translates to CASSLGSGGVYEKLFF.

The count of this clone is one. V usage is TRBV5-1 and J usage is TRBJ2-5; TRBD2 matches 8 bases. Trimming removed 1 base from V and 5 bases from J; junction bases left unmatched: 7. This CDR3 comprises 15 residues. Germline loops: CDR1 SGHRS, CDR2 YFSETQ. The CDR3 region has the DNA TGCGCCAGCAGCTTGAGTAGCGGGGCCAGGGAGACCCAGTACTTC. Protein product: CASSLSSGARETQYF.

This chain links TRBV28 with TRBJ1-2; 7 bases fit TRBD1. V lost 4 bases, J lost 8 bases, and 10 bases stayed unmatched. The CDR3 has 14 residues. Germline V lookup: CDR1 MDHEN, CDR2 SYDVKM. The CDR3 sequence: CASSSDRPLGGYTF. The CDR3 bases are TGTGCCAGCAGTTCGGACAGGCCACTTGGGGGCTACACCTTC.

V is TRBV27 and J is TRBJ1-5; the match to TRBD1 covers 11 bases. With 2 bases clipped from V and 4 bases from J, the junction kept 7 bases outside the gene matches. Germline V gene lookup returns CDR1 MNHEY and CDR2 SMNVEV (reference sequence). This CDR3 has 17 residues. The CDR3 reads CASSLISRDRGNQPQHF. CDR3 nucleotides: TGTGCCAGCAGTTTAATCTCGCGGGACAGGGGGAATCAGCCCCAGCATTTT.

The chain combines TRBV7-2 with TRBJ1-5, with D unclear. This CDR3 spans 14 amino acids. Trimming cost V 5 bases and J 3 bases, with 11 bases left between them. Germline V gene data show CDR1 as SGHTA and CDR2 as FQGNSA. The CDR3 spells CASSPGLLNQPQHF. CDR3 DNA: TGTGCCAGCAGCCCCGGACTGCTCAATCAGCCCCAGCATTTT.

The V gene is TRBV5-1, the J gene TRBJ2-1; 7 bases map to TRBD1. The CDR3 extends over 15 amino acids. The germline V gene has CDR1 SGHRS and CDR2 YFSETQ. V was clipped by 0 bases and J by 4 bases; unmatched bases: 4. The CDR3 coding sequence is TGCGCCAGCAGCTTGGGGACAGGACTGTACAATGAGCAGTTCTTC. Translated: CASSLGTGLYNEQFF.

The CDR3 DNA follows: TGTGCCAGCAGCTTGGATTGGGATCGACAGCCCCAGCATTTT. As protein: CASSLDWDRQPQHF. This chain joins TRBV5-5 and TRBJ1-5; no clear D gene. Germline assignment: CDR1 SGHKS and CDR2 YYEKEE (reference sequence). The CDR3 extends over 14 amino acids. V shed 0 bases and J shed 7 bases, with 11 bases lying between them.

V gene TRBV10-1 combines with J gene TRBJ2-1; D gene unclear. Germline CDR1 is WNHNN and CDR2 is SYGVQD (reference sequence). V was cut by 0 bases and J by 6 bases, with 9 bases left in between. This CDR3 has 14 amino acids. CDR3 sequence: CASSESIAVNEQFF. The CDR3 region has the DNA TGCGCCAGCAGTGAGTCGATTGCCGTCAATGAGCAGTTCTTC.

V usage is TRBV28 and J usage is TRBJ2-7; unclear D gene. The CDR3 runs to 13 residues. Germline loops: CDR1 MDHEN, CDR2 SYDVKM. Trimming took 5 bases from V and 2 from J, leaving 10 bases between them. CDR3 coding DNA: TGTGCCAGCAGTCCCACAGCACCCTACGAGCAGTACTTC. Its translation: CASSPTAPYEQYF.

In DNA, the CDR3 is TGTGCCAGCACCACCTTGACAGTTACGACTGAAGCTTTCTTT. It is translated as CASTTLTVTTEAFF. The chain couples TRBV7-9 to TRBJ1-1; tentative D call: TRBD1 (5 bases). Germline loops: CDR1 SEHNR, CDR2 FQNEAQ (reference sequence). The CDR3 is 14 residues long. Trimming took 7 bases from V and 5 from J, leaving 17 bases between them. Full variable domain (missing parts from reference TRBV7-9 and TRBJ1-1): DTGVSQNPRHKITKRGQNVTFRCDPISEHNRLYWYRQTLGQGPEFLTYFQNEAQLEKSRLLSDRFSAERPKGSFSTLEIQRTEQGDSAMYLCASTTLTVTTEAFFGQGTRLTVV.

The rearrangement links TRBV25-1 to TRBJ1-2; 7 bases match TRBD1. The V gene's germline CDR1 is MGHDK and CDR2 SYGVNS. J was trimmed by 4 bases and V by 2 bases; bases with no gene match: 10. The CDR3 sequence is 16 residues long. The CDR3 DNA sequence: TGTGCCAGCAGTGAAGGGGGGGCTGACAGGGTCTATGGCTACACCTTC. Translating gives CASSEGGADRVYGYTF.

This clone was seen once. The rearrangement uses TRBV30 and TRBJ2-7, with 9 bases lining up with TRBD1. CDR1 and CDR2 from the germline V gene are GTSNPN and SVGIG (reference sequence). With 8 bases clipped from V and 6 bases from J, the junction kept 11 bases outside the gene matches. This CDR3 has 13 amino acids. In DNA, the CDR3 is TGTGCCCGCACGAGGGACAGGGTCATCGAGCAGTACTTC. This codes for CARTRDRVIEQYF.

Note on this clone: The sample has other DNA sequences that encode this CDR3 too. J is TRBJ2-7 and V is TRBV6-5; D gene unclear. Germline CDR1 is MNHEY and CDR2 is SVGAGI. V lost 3 bases, J lost 3 bases, and 6 bases lay in between. The CDR3 runs to 12 residues. CDR3: CASSYPDYEQYF. CDR3 nucleotides: TGTGCCAGCAGTTATCCCGACTACGAGCAGTACTTC.

The rearrangement links TRBV19 to TRBJ1-2; 7 positions match TRBD1. Germline lookup yields CDR1 LNHDA and CDR2 SQIVND (reference sequence). After removal of 5 bases from V and 6 bases from J, the junction contained 3 bases not matched to a gene. The CDR3 contains 12 residues. The CDR3 reads CASSLTGNGYTF. DNA of the CDR3: TGTGCCAGTAGTTTGACAGGGAATGGCTACACCTTC.

The chain has TRBV10-1 and TRBJ2-7; tentatively, D is TRBD2 (7 bases). The CDR3 is 14 amino acids. Trimming shortened V by 8 bases and J by 6 bases, and 20 bases separated the two germline ends. Per the germline V gene, CDR1 is WNHNN and CDR2 is SYGVQD (reference sequence). Written as DNA, the CDR3 is TGCGCCAGCTCCAAGGCGGGGGCGCTTAGCGAGCAGTACTTC. Translated, it gives CASSKAGALSEQYF.

The V and J genes are TRBV2 and TRBJ2-5; perhaps TRBD2 as D (7 bases). CDR3 length: 15 residues. V was cut by 5 bases and J by 5 bases, with 18 bases left in between. The V gene's germline CDR1 is SNHLY and CDR2 FYNNEI. CDR3 bases: TGTGCCAGCAGTATAAGTGCGGGGGCGTGGGAGACCCAGTACTTC. Its protein is CASSISAGAWETQYF.

The chain carries TRBV28 and TRBJ1-5; TRBD1 is a possible D gene (6 bases). CDR1 and CDR2 (germline): MDHEN, SYDVKM. This CDR3 has 16 residues. Between the trimmed V and J ends, which lost 8 bases and 0 bases, there was a span of 17 bases. CDR3: CASATGGAYSNQPQHF. In nucleotides, the CDR3 is TGTGCCAGCGCGACAGGCGGAGCTTATAGCAATCAGCCCCAGCATTTT.

This chain joins TRBV11-2 and TRBJ2-5; 14 nucleotides align to TRBD2. CDR3 size: 16 residues. Losses at the gene ends were 3 bases for V and 7 bases for J; bases not matched to a gene: 7. Germline V gene lookup returns CDR1 SGHAT and CDR2 FQNNGV. The CDR3 region has the DNA TGTGCCAGCAGCTTGGGACTAGCGGGAGATCTGGCGACCCAGTACTTC. As protein: CASSLGLAGDLATQYF.

The chain is built from TRBV5-1 and TRBJ1-1; D possibly corresponds to TRBD1 (5 bases). This CDR3 comprises 15 residues. The germline gives CDR1 SGHRS, CDR2 YFSETQ. The germline V and J ends were trimmed by 0 bases and 1 base, with 10 bases remaining between them. The CDR3 DNA reads as TGCGCCAGCAGCTTGGACAGGTCGGGGAACACTGAAGCTTTCTTT. Translating gives CASSLDRSGNTEAFF.

This chain connects TRBV11-1 to TRBJ1-2; possibly TRBD1 for D (5 bases). The CDR3 contains 13 residues. V was cut by 6 bases and J by 5 bases, with 13 bases left in between. Germline V gene data show CDR1 as SGHAT and CDR2 as FQDESV (reference sequence). The CDR3: CASSTSGFYGYTF. CDR3 DNA: TGTGCCAGCAGTACATCAGGGTTTTATGGCTACACCTTC.

With respect to this clone: Other DNA sequences in this sample translate to the same CDR3. The chain joins TRBV7-9 to TRBJ1-1; D gene ambiguous. This CDR3 spans 15 amino acids. V was clipped by 0 bases and J by 2 bases, with 10 bases between them. The germline CDR1 and CDR2 sequences are SEHNR and FQNEAQ (reference sequence). DNA of the CDR3: TGTGCCAGCAGCTTAGCGGGAGGAACTAACACTGAAGCTTTCTTT. It yields the protein CASSLAGGTNTEAFF.